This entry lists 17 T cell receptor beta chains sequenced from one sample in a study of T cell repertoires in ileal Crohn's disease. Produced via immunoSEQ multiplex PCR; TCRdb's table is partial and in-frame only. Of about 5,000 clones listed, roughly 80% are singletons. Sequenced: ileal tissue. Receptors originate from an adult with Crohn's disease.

CDR3 sequence (DNA): TGTGCCAGCCGGTGGGGGACAGGGGGCGGAGAGACCCAGTACTTC. It yields the protein CASRWGTGGGETQYF. The V call is TRBV2, the J call TRBJ2-5, with 12 positions matching TRBD1. This CDR3 region has 15 residues. Trimming at V came to 8 bases and at J to 4 bases, leaving 8 bases not matched to a gene. The V gene's germline CDR1 is SNHLY and CDR2 FYNNEI. The variable domain in full, completed from reference TRBV2 and TRBJ2-5, reads EPEVTQTPSHQVTQMGQEVILRCVPISNHLYFYWYRQILGQKVEFLVSFYNNEISEKSEIFDDQFSVERPDGSNFTLKIRSTKLEDSAMYFCASRWGTGGGETQYFGPGTRLLVL.

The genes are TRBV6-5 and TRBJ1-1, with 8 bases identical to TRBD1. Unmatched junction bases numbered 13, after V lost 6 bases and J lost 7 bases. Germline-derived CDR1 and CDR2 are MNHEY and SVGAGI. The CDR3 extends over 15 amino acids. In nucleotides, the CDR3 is TGTGCCAGCAGGACCTGGACAGGGCTCATGCATGAAGCTTTCTTT. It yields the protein CASRTWTGLMHEAFF.

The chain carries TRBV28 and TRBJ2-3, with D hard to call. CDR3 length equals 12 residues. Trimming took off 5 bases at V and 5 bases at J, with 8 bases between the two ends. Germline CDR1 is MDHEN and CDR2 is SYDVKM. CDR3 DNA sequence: TGTGCCAGCAGTCTTAGTGGAGATACGCAGTATTTT. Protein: CASSLSGDTQYF.

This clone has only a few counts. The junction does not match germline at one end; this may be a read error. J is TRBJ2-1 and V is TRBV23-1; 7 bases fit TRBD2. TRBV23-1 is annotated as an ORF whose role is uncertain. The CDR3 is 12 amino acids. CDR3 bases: TGCGCCAGCAGAACGGGAGGCTGGTTGGGGGTCTTC. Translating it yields CASRTGGWLGVF.

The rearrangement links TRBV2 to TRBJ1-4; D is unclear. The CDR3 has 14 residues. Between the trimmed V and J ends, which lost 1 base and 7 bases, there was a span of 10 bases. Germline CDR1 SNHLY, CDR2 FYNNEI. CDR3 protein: CASSEGGRGEKLFF. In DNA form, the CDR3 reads TGTGCCAGCAGTGAAGGGGGTCGGGGTGAAAAACTGTTTTTT.

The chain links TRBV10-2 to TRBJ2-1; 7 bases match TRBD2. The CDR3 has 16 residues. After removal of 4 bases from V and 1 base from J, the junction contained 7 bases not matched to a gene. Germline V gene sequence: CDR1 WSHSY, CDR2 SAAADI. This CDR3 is CASSGSSGDSYNEQFF. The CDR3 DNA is TGCGCCAGCAGTGGGTCGAGCGGGGATTCCTACAATGAGCAGTTCTTC.

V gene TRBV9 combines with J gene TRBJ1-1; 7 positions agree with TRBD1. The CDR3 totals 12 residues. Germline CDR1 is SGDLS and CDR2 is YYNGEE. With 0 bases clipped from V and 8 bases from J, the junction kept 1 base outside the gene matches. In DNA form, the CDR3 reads TGTGCCAGCAGCGTAGTGGACAGGGAAGCTTTCTTT. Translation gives CASSVVDREAFF.

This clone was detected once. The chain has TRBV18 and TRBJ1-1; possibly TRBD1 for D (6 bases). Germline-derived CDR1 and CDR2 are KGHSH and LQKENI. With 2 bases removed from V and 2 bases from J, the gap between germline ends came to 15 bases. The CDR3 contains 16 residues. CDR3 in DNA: TGTGCCAGCTCACCAGTGACTCACAGGGTTAACACTGAAGCTTTCTTT. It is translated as CASSPVTHRVNTEAFF. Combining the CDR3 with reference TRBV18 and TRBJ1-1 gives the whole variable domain NAGVMQNPRHLVRRRGQEARLRCSPMKGHSHVYWYRQLPEEGLKFMVYLQKENIIDESGMPKERFSAEFPKEGPSILRIQQVVRGDSAAYFCASSPVTHRVNTEAFFGQGTRLTVV.

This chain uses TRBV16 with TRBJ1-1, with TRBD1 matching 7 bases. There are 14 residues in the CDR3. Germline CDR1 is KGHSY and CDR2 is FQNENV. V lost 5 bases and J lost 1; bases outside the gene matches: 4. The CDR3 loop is CASSTNRGNTEAFF. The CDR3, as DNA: TGTGCCAGCAGCACAAACAGGGGGAACACTGAAGCTTTCTTT.

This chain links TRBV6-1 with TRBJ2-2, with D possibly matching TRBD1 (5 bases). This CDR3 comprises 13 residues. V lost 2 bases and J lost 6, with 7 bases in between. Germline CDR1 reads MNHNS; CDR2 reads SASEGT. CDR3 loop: CASSETRAGELFF. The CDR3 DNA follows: TGTGCCAGCAGTGAAACCAGGGCCGGGGAGCTGTTTTTT.

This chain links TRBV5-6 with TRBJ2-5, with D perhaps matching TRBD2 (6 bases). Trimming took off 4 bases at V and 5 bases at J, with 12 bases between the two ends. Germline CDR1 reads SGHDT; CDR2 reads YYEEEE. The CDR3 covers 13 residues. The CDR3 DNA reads TGTGCCAGCAGCCCGGGAGTAAGGGAGACCCAGTACTTC. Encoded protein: CASSPGVRETQYF.

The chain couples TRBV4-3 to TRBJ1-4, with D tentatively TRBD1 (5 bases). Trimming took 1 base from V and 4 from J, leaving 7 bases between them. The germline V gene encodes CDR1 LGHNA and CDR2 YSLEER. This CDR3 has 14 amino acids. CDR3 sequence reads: CASSQGQSNEKLFF. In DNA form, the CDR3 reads TGCGCCAGCAGCCAAGGACAGAGTAATGAAAAACTGTTTTTT.

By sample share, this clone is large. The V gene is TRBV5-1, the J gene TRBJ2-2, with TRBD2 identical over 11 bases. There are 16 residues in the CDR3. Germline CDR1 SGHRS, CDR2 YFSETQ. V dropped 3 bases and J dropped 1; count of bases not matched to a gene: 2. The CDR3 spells CASSWGTSGNTGELFF. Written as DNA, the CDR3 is TGCGCCAGCAGCTGGGGGACTAGCGGGAACACCGGGGAGCTGTTTTTT.

The DNA for the CDR3 is TGTGCCAGCAGTGACAGGGGGGGGTGGTGGGAGTGCCAAGTGGCAGTGGAGCAGTACTTC. It translates to CASSDRGGWWECQVAVEQYF. The rearrangement uses TRBV6-4 and TRBJ2-7; possibly TRBD2 for D (7 bases). Looked up from germline, CDR1 is MRHNA and CDR2 is SNTAGT. This CDR3 contains 20 residues. The V and J ends lost 2 bases and 7 bases respectively, with 33 bases between them.

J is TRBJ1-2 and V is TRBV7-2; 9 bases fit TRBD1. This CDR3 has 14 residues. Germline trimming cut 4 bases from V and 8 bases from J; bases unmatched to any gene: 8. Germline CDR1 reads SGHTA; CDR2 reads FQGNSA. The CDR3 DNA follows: TGTGCCAGCAGCTCTCCGGGACAGGGTAGGGGCTACACCTTC. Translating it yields CASSSPGQGRGYTF.

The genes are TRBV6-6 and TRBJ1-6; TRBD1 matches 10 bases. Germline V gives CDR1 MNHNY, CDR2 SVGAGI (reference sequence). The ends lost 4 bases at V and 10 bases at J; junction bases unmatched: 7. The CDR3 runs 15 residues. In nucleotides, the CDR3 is TGTGCCAGCAGTTCCCAGGGGGACAGGGGATCACCCCTCCACTTT. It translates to CASSSQGDRGSPLHF.

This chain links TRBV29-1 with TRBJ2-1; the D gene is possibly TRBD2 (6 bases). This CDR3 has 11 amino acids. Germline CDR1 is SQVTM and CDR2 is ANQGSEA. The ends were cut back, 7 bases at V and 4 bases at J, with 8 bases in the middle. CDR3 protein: CSASEYNEQFF. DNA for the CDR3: TGCAGCGCTAGCGAATACAATGAGCAGTTCTTC.